The clone carrying this T cell receptor beta chain was detected only a few times. Its matching antigen is unknown. UMIs and a universal primer site were added when TCR cDNA was made by 5'RACE template switching. TCRdb recomputed calls from the 5' RACE reads with MiXCR, one row per CDR3 protein. The sample shows around 310,000 distinct CDR3 sequences, roughly 8.7% of them seen only once. The sample belongs to a study of T cells after yellow fever vaccination. The study's findings and limits: A weaker but faster secondary response was observed, peaking on day 5 versus 15. The bulk population could contribute abundant contaminating clonotypes to FACS-sorted repertoires. Some clonotypes were seen in both the CD4 and the CD8 compartments. These made up a small share and likely arose from convergent recombination.

Germline V CDR1 and CDR2: SGHRS, YFSETQ. The J segment lost 9 bases and the V segment lost 3 bases, leaving 7 bases of the junction unmatched. The CDR3 has 14 amino acids. J is TRBJ1-3 and V is TRBV5-1, with 9 positions matching TRBD1. This receptor was obtained from a man aged 18 to 29 who received the YFV17D yellow fever vaccine. This sample comprised PBMCs, obtained on the day of the first yellow fever vaccination. CDR3 sequence reads: CASSSGTGIPTIYF. In nucleotides, the CDR3 is TGCGCCAGCAGCTCCGGGACAGGGATCCCCACCATATATTTT.